Below, 16 T cell receptor beta chains from the same sample are listed, as sequenced in a study of shared clonotypes between healthy human individuals. Profiled with immunoSEQ multiplex PCR; TCRdb holds only in-frame clones, not every one. The table records roughly 2.4 million clones, under 97% of them present only once. The source material was naive CD4+ T cells sorted from blood. Subset described: CD45RA+ positively selected. These receptors were obtained from a man younger than 35 in good health.

Comments on this clone: In the same sample, other DNA sequences code for this CDR3. The J gene is TRBJ2-3, the V gene TRBV5-1; 11 bases fit TRBD1. Germline-derived CDR1 and CDR2 are SGHRS and YFSETQ. The CDR3 is made up of 14 amino acids. Unmatched junction bases numbered 4, after V lost 4 bases and J lost 6 bases. CDR3 sequence (DNA): TGCGCCAGCAGCCCCGGACAGGGGGCTGATACGCAGTATTTT. It specifies CASSPGQGADTQYF.

The count of this clone is one. The chain uses TRBV5-1 and TRBJ1-1, with D maybe TRBD1 (5 bases). Trimming took 3 bases from V and 0 from J, leaving 12 bases between them. CDR3 length: 15 residues. Germline CDR1 is SGHRS and CDR2 is YFSETQ. The DNA for the CDR3 is TGCGCCAGCAGCTCGTGGGGCAGTATGAACACTGAAGCTTTCTTT. It specifies CASSSWGSMNTEAFF.

The V and J genes are TRBV9 and TRBJ2-5; D remains ambiguous. Deletions cut 0 bases from V and 5 bases from J, with 11 bases between. There are 14 residues in the CDR3. Germline V lookup: CDR1 SGDLS, CDR2 YYNGEE. Written as DNA, the CDR3 is TGTGCCAGCAGCGTAGGAGACTTGTTGGAGACCCAGTACTTC. This translates into CASSVGDLLETQYF.

As concerns this clone: One end of the junction is discordant with germline, which a read error may explain. V is TRBV18 and J is TRBJ1-6, with 7 bases identical to TRBD1. CDR3 length: 14 residues. Germline CDR1 KGHSH, CDR2 LQKENI. The CDR3 loop reads CASSPQGPNSPLHF. CDR3 DNA: TGTGCCAGCTCTCCACAGGGGCCGAATTCACCCCTCCACTTT.

The chain recombines TRBV2 with TRBJ2-5, with TRBD1 identical over 7 bases. CDR3 size: 14 residues. The V gene's germline CDR1 is SNHLY and CDR2 FYNNEI. The junction had 9 bases not matched to a gene; V was cut back by 6 bases and J by 5 bases. The CDR3 DNA reads TGTGCCAGCAGGTCAACAGGGGTCGTGGAGACCCAGTACTTC. It codes for CASRSTGVVETQYF.

To note about this clone: The same CDR3 also results from other DNA sequences found in this sample. The gene calls are TRBV7-2 and TRBJ1-5; 9 bases agree with TRBD1. J was trimmed by 4 bases and V by 5 bases; bases with no gene match: 3. The germline V gene encodes CDR1 SGHTA and CDR2 FQGNSA. CDR3 length equals 14 residues. The CDR3 reads CASSPGTGNQPQHF. For the CDR3, the DNA is TGTGCCAGCAGCCCGGGGACAGGGAATCAGCCCCAGCATTTT.

Comments on this clone: This same CDR3 is encoded by further DNA sequences in the sample. V gene TRBV7-2 combines with J gene TRBJ2-2; D gene unclear. V was shortened by 0 bases and J by 7 bases, with 0 bases between the two germline ends. The CDR3 runs 11 residues. From germline, CDR1 is SGHTA and CDR2 FQGNSA. The CDR3 protein is CASSLAGELFF. In nucleotides, the CDR3 is TGTGCCAGCAGCTTAGCCGGGGAGCTGTTTTTT.

The rearrangement links TRBV7-2 to TRBJ1-2; D unclear. V was trimmed by 5 bases and J by 7 bases, leaving 14 bases between them. The germline V gene has CDR1 SGHTA and CDR2 FQGNSA. The CDR3 sequence is 13 residues long. In DNA, the CDR3 is TGTGCCAGCAGCCATACAGAGTTAGCTGGCTACACCTTC. Translation gives CASSHTELAGYTF. Full variable domain (outside the CDR3, taken from reference TRBV7-2 and TRBJ1-2): GAGVSQSPSNKVTEKGKDVELRCDPISGHTALYWYRQSLGQGLEFLIYFQGNSAPDKSGLPSDRFSAERTGGSVSTLTIQRTQQEDSAVYLCASSHTELAGYTFGSGTRLTVV.

The chain is built from TRBV25-1 and TRBJ2-2; the match to TRBD1 covers 10 bases. V dropped 0 bases and J dropped 4; count of bases not matched to a gene: 5. Germline V gene lookup returns CDR1 MGHDK and CDR2 SYGVNS. This CDR3 spans 17 amino acids. The CDR3 spells CASSEYGTGASTGELFF. The CDR3 DNA follows: TGTGCCAGCAGTGAATACGGGACAGGGGCCAGCACCGGGGAGCTGTTTTTT.

About this clone: Other DNA sequences of this sample code for an identical CDR3. This rearrangement joins TRBV6-1 to TRBJ1-5; D not resolved. Germline values: CDR1 MNHNS, CDR2 SASEGT. This CDR3 region has 15 residues. With 3 bases removed from V and 2 bases from J, the gap between germline ends came to 11 bases. CDR3 protein: CASSEGRLGNQPQHF. The CDR3, as DNA: TGTGCCAGCAGTGAGGGGAGACTTGGCAATCAGCCCCAGCATTTT.

About this clone itself: The same CDR3 arises from other DNA sequences in this sample as well. This chain connects TRBV7-2 to TRBJ2-7; no clear D gene. This CDR3 region has 11 residues. Germline V lookup: CDR1 SGHTA, CDR2 FQGNSA. V was clipped by 1 base and J by 6 bases, with 4 bases between them. In DNA form, the CDR3 reads TGTGCCAGCAGCTTAGGTCGCGAGCAGTACTTC. Encoded protein: CASSLGREQYF.

In its sample, this clone was seen a few times. The chain carries TRBV7-2 and TRBJ2-6; no definite D call. Germline V gene sequence: CDR1 SGHTA, CDR2 FQGNSA. The CDR3 is made up of 15 amino acids. The V gene lost 0 bases and the J gene lost 2 bases, with 5 bases spanning the gap. This chain's CDR3 is CASSLAAPGANVLTF. The CDR3 DNA is TGTGCCAGCAGCTTAGCAGCCCCTGGGGCCAACGTCCTGACTTTC.

The V and J genes are TRBV6-5 and TRBJ2-6; a possible D gene is TRBD1 (6 bases). This CDR3 has 16 amino acids. Trimming took off 0 bases at V and 3 bases at J, with 9 bases between the two ends. From germline, CDR1 is MNHEY and CDR2 SVGAGI. In nucleotides, the CDR3 is TGTGCCAGCAGTTACTCTACAGGGAATGGGGCCAACGTCCTGACTTTC. This translates into CASSYSTGNGANVLTF.

This sequence joins TRBV18 and TRBJ1-3, with D tentatively TRBD1 (6 bases). V shed 6 bases and J shed 0 bases, with 18 bases lying between them. There are 17 residues in the CDR3. Germline loops: CDR1 KGHSH, CDR2 LQKENI. CDR3 DNA: TGTGCCAGCTCCGACCTTACAGGGCCACTCTCTGGAAACACCATATATTTT. It translates to CASSDLTGPLSGNTIYF. The variable domain in full, with the rest retrieved from reference TRBV18 and TRBJ1-3, is NAGVMQNPRHLVRRRGQEARLRCSPMKGHSHVYWYRQLPEEGLKFMVYLQKENIIDESGMPKERFSAEFPKEGPSILRIQQVVRGDSAAYFCASSDLTGPLSGNTIYFGEGSWLTVV.

The rearrangement joins TRBV19 to TRBJ2-7, with 13 positions matching TRBD2. Germline trimming cut 8 bases from V and 4 bases from J; bases unmatched to any gene: 14. The CDR3 is 17 amino acids. Looked up from germline, CDR1 is LNHDA and CDR2 is SQIVND (reference sequence). The DNA of the CDR3 is TGTGCCAGTCTTACAGCCCCGACTAGCGGGAGGAGTTACGAGCAGTACTTC. This encodes CASLTAPTSGRSYEQYF.

The chain links TRBV6-1 to TRBJ1-2; D unclear. The germline V gene encodes CDR1 MNHNS and CDR2 SASEGT. Trimming pared 0 bases from V and 4 bases from J, leaving 6 bases between. The length of the CDR3 is 13 residues. CDR3: CASSEAEVYGYTF. The CDR3 DNA is TGTGCCAGCAGTGAAGCGGAGGTCTATGGCTACACCTTC.